This TCR beta chain was retrieved from a study of human T cells and chemical hapten exposure. Comments on this clonotype: Given a much more abundant clone one base away, this may be a read error. Lacking the conserved final phenylalanine or tryptophan, this CDR3 likely reflects a read error.

Unseparated into fractions, whole blood served as the source from which total RNA was extracted. The library tagged each cDNA molecule with unique molecular identifiers. MiXCR, applied by TCRdb to the 5' RACE reads, yields one record per CDR3 protein. Of about 140,000 distinct CDR3 sequences listed, about 4% are singletons. The ends were cut back, 2 bases at V and 0 bases at J, with 10 bases in the middle. The CDR3 extends over 15 amino acids. CDR1 is SGHTA, CDR2 FQGNSA, per germline. This sequence joins TRBV7-2 and TRBJ1-1; no firm D call. This TCR came from a female donor in good health. In DNA, the CDR3 is TGTGCCAGCAGCTTATCACCTTACATGAACACTGAAGCTTTCCTT. It encodes CASSLSPYMNTEAFL.